This T cell receptor beta chain was sequenced during a study of regulatory T cells in long-lasting Graves disease. Turning to the study itself: Persistent cases took antithyroid drugs over 5 years and stayed TSH receptor antibody positive.

Study-wide findings and caveats: Accuracy may have suffered from the small sample size. Persistent disease preferred TRBV28, TRBJ1-2 and TRBJ2-5; new disease, TRBV20-1 and TRBJ2-1.

Comment on this clonotype: Its antigen remains unknown. A read error may account for a junction end that differs from germline.

Libraries of TCR beta came from iRepertoire HTBI primers plus Arm-PCR of CDR3 regions. A single record per CDR3 protein comes from TCRdb applying MiXCR to the multiplex PCR reads. The sample includes about 430,000 distinct CDR3 sequences, roughly a fifth of them seen just once. Time point described: persistent/refractory GD, antithyroid drugs over 5 years with positive TRAb. Preparation of the TCR library used RNA extracted from PBMCs. This CDR3 comprises 14 residues. CDR1 and CDR2 (germline): LNHNV, YYDKDF (reference sequence). The chain employs TRBV15 and TRBJ2-1, with a tentative D call TRBD2 (5 bases). The clonotype originates from a female donor with Graves disease. The sequences come from peripheral blood mononuclear cells (PBMCs), collected when the disease was refractory, from a patient treated with antithyroid drugs. The CDR3: CATSREGSNNEQLF. The CDR3 DNA follows: TGTGCCACCAGCAGAGAAGGGAGTAACAATGAGCAGCTCTTC.